The 28 T cell receptor beta chains below were found in one sample sequenced in a study of T-cell memory formation after mild COVID-19. TCRdb independently ran MiXCR on the 5' RACE reads; one entry per CDR3 protein. Here the sample spans just over 350,000 distinct CDR3 sequences, about 15% being singletons. The material sequenced was PBMCs or a T cell subset sorted from them (not recorded which). The receptors come from a man aged 18 to 29 who had mild COVID-19 (a few samples of this study predate the infection). Cell type and time point are not known.

Concerning this clonotype itself: Given a much more abundant clone one base away, this may be a read error. This chain links TRBV20-1 with TRBJ2-2; maybe TRBD2 (7 bases). Germline CDR1 and CDR2: DFQATT and SNEGSKA (reference sequence). The CDR3 contains 14 residues. The CDR3 loop is CSASVWGGPGELIF. CDR3 sequence (DNA): TGCAGTGCTAGCGTGTGGGGGGGCCCCGGGGAGCTGATTTTT.

The gene calls are TRBV19 and TRBJ2-1; TRBD1 agrees at 7 bases. With V trimmed by 5 bases and J by 6 bases, 13 bases remained unmatched. Germline CDR1 and CDR2: LNHDA and SQIVND (reference sequence). CDR3 length: 16 amino acids. CDR3 bases: TGTGCCAGTAGTGCCGCAGCAGGGGGTTGGGTCAATGAGCAGTTCTTC. It specifies CASSAAAGGWVNEQFF.

The gene calls are TRBV28 and TRBJ2-2; D remains unclear. The CDR3 covers 12 residues. Germline CDR1 reads MDHEN; CDR2 reads SYDVKM. V lost 6 bases, J lost 7 bases, and 9 bases lay in between. Here the CDR3 DNA reads TGTGCCAGCAGAATCTCCAGCGGGGAGCTGTTTTTT. Translated: CASRISSGELFF.

This clonotype was observed many times. The chain recombines TRBV4-1 with TRBJ2-5; D perhaps matches TRBD2 (5 bases). Germline values: CDR1 MGHRA, CDR2 YSYEKL. Trimming removed 1 base from V and 4 bases from J, with 7 bases in between. CDR3 length: 13 amino acids. In nucleotides, the CDR3 is TGCGCCAGCAGCCAAGTGAGGGTAGAGACCCAGTACTTC. Its translation: CASSQVRVETQYF.

The chain links TRBV20-1 to TRBJ2-7, with D perhaps TRBD1 or TRBD2 (6 bases each). V shed 0 bases and J shed 2 bases, with 14 bases lying between them. The CDR3 contains 15 residues. Per the germline V gene, CDR1 is DFQATT and CDR2 is SNEGSKA (reference sequence). CDR3 in DNA: TGCAGTGCTAGAGATCTCGAGGGGGGCCCCTACGAGCAGTACTTC. Protein sequence: CSARDLEGGPYEQYF.

Many counts were recorded for this clonotype. The rearrangement joins TRBV30 to TRBJ1-6; D is undetermined. Germline assignment: CDR1 GTSNPN and CDR2 SVGIG (reference sequence). With 4 bases removed from V and 0 bases from J, the gap between germline ends came to 4 bases. This CDR3 has 13 residues. CDR3 protein: CAWTNSYNSPLHF. The CDR3 DNA sequence: TGTGCCTGGACAAACTCCTATAATTCACCCCTCCACTTT.

V and J are TRBV11-3 and TRBJ2-1; D not certain. Germline loops: CDR1 SGHNT, CDR2 YENEEA. Trimming left V 1 base short and J 0 bases short, with 10 bases between. The CDR3 runs 16 residues. CDR3 sequence reads: CASSLGPLGSYNEQFF. CDR3 nucleotides: TGTGCCAGCAGCTTAGGACCCCTCGGCTCCTACAATGAGCAGTTCTTC.

This clonotype has only a few counts. The genes are TRBV4-1 and TRBJ1-4; D gene ambiguous. From germline, CDR1 is MGHRA and CDR2 YSYEKL. The CDR3 is 16 residues long. V was cut by 0 bases and J by 7 bases, with 15 bases left in between. CDR3 loop: CASSQEFGSNSEKLFF. For the CDR3, the DNA is TGCGCCAGCAGCCAAGAATTCGGCTCAAACTCTGAAAAACTGTTTTTT.

The rearrangement uses TRBV7-3 and TRBJ1-6; weak D call: TRBD1 (5 bases). The germline gives CDR1 SGHTA, CDR2 FQGTGA. CDR3 length: 14 amino acids. V lost 5 bases, J lost 6 bases, and 11 bases lay in between. CDR3 protein: CASSRGTANSPLHF. CDR3 sequence (DNA): TGTGCCAGCAGCCGCGGGACGGCTAATTCACCCCTCCACTTT.

This clonotype was observed a few times. The rearrangement joins TRBV5-4 to TRBJ2-2; 10 bases map to TRBD1. The CDR3 length is 15 residues. Trimming cost V 4 bases and J 5 bases; bases outside gene matches: 5. The germline V gene encodes CDR1 SGHNT and CDR2 YYREEE (reference sequence). CDR3 in DNA: TGTGCCAGCAGCGCGACAGGGGGCGTAACCGGGGAGCTGTTTTTT. This translates into CASSATGGVTGELFF.

The V call is TRBV5-5, the J call TRBJ1-1; tentative D call: TRBD1 (6 bases). CDR1 is SGHKS, CDR2 YYEKEE, per germline (reference sequence). CDR3 size: 14 residues. V gave up 4 bases and J gave up 0 bases, with 10 bases separating them. The CDR3 nucleotides read TGTGCCAGCAGCGTTGGGACACTGAACACTGAAGCTTTCTTT. Translating gives CASSVGTLNTEAFF.

This clonotype was seen a few times. The rearrangement links TRBV18 to TRBJ2-1; 12 bases align to TRBD1. The germline gives CDR1 KGHSH, CDR2 LQKENI. The junction had 9 bases not matched to a gene; V was cut back by 5 bases and J by 7 bases. The CDR3 is made up of 16 amino acids. CDR3 DNA sequence: TGTGCCAGCTCAAAAGGAGGGACAGGGGGCACGAATGAGCAGTTCTTC. Translating it yields CASSKGGTGGTNEQFF.

This clonotype was observed a handful of times. CDR3 in amino acids: CASSQEGLNEKLFF. CDR3 bases: TGTGCCAGCAGCCAGGAGGGGTTAAATGAAAAACTGTTTTTT. This chain joins TRBV4-2 and TRBJ1-4; possible D gene TRBD1, 5 bases. This CDR3 contains 14 residues. V was trimmed by 3 bases and J by 5 bases, leaving 10 bases between them. Germline V gene sequence: CDR1 LGHNA, CDR2 YNFKEQ.

This clonotype appeared a few times. This chain joins TRBV12-3 or TRBV12-4 and TRBJ2-5; D may be TRBD1 or TRBD2 (5 bases each). The CDR3 is made up of 13 amino acids. Trimming stripped 0 bases from V and 5 bases from J, with 7 bases between. The CDR3: CASSLAGTETQYF. CDR3 in DNA: TGTGCCAGCAGTTTAGCAGGGACGGAGACCCAGTACTTC.

A word on this clonotype: Its ends do not fully match the called genes, so a read error is possible. The rearrangement links TRBV12-3 or TRBV12-4 to TRBJ2-1; D gene uncertain. The CDR3 length is 12 residues. The CDR3 nucleotides read TGTGCCAGCAGTTTCGGCAGTGGTGAGCAGTTATTC. It codes for CASSFGSGEQLF.

The J gene is TRBJ1-1, the V gene TRBV13, with 8 bases that match TRBD1. Germline V CDR1 and CDR2: PRHDT, FYEKMQ (reference sequence). J was trimmed by 7 bases and V by 0 bases; bases with no gene match: 7. The CDR3 spans 15 residues. Written as DNA, the CDR3 is TGTGCCAGCAGCTTAGGCCTGGGACAGGAGAATGAAGCTTTCTTT. This translates into CASSLGLGQENEAFF.

This clonotype was counted ten times or more. The chain employs TRBV12-3 or TRBV12-4 and TRBJ2-3, with D possibly TRBD1 on 6 matching bases. V lost 5 bases and J 7 bases, leaving 16 bases between the germline ends. This CDR3 contains 14 residues. The CDR3 here is CASSIPQGFNTQYF. In DNA, the CDR3 is TGTGCCAGCAGTATCCCACAGGGATTTAATACGCAGTATTTT.

This clonotype turned up a few times. The chain combines TRBV6-2 or TRBV6-3 with TRBJ2-3, with 12 bases that match TRBD2. CDR3 length: 18 amino acids. Trimming removed 10 bases from V and 3 bases from J; junction bases left unmatched: 17. Germline V gene lookup returns CDR1 MNHEY and CDR2 SVGEGT. CDR3 nucleotide sequence: TGTGCCACCTCGGCCCGAGCTAGCGGGGGGGCGTGGACAGATACGCAGTATTTT. It is translated as CATSARASGGAWTDTQYF.

The chain joins TRBV4-2 to TRBJ1-2, with D unclear. V lost 4 bases and J lost 0, with 9 bases in between. The CDR3 has 14 residues. The germline CDR1 and CDR2 sequences are LGHNA and YNFKEQ. CDR3 sequence reads: CASSRELANYGYTF. CDR3 in DNA: TGTGCCAGCAGCCGGGAGTTAGCTAACTATGGCTACACCTTC.

V gene TRBV7-9 combines with J gene TRBJ2-7; D might be TRBD1 or TRBD2, each matching 5 bases. CDR1 is SEHNR, CDR2 FQNEAQ, per germline (reference sequence). This CDR3 region has 12 residues. V was shortened by 4 bases and J by 9 bases, with 13 bases between the two germline ends. CDR3 sequence: CASSSGTMGQYF. CDR3 nucleotide sequence: TGTGCCAGCAGCTCCGGGACCATGGGGCAGTACTTC.

The chain carries TRBV18 and TRBJ1-4; D is uncertain. Germline V gene sequence: CDR1 KGHSH, CDR2 LQKENI. This CDR3 is 15 amino acids long. V lost 2 bases and J lost 5, with 12 bases in between. The CDR3 coding sequence is TGTGCCAGCTCACCATTGGGCAGGATGAATGAAAAACTGTTTTTT. Translating gives CASSPLGRMNEKLFF.

This clonotype was counted a few times. The chain joins TRBV6-1 to TRBJ1-5; TRBD1 might be the D (5 bases). The V and J ends lost 3 bases and 4 bases respectively, with 10 bases between them. From germline, CDR1 is MNHNS and CDR2 SASEGT. The CDR3 runs to 14 residues. CDR3 sequence (DNA): TGTGCCAGCAGTGAGTTGGGGGGGAATCAGCCCCAGCATTTT. It is translated as CASSELGGNQPQHF.

The V gene is TRBV15, the J gene TRBJ2-3, with D hard to call. V lost 5 bases, J lost 2 bases, and 14 bases lay in between. In germline, CDR1 is LNHNV, CDR2 YYDKDF (reference sequence). The CDR3 has 15 amino acids. The CDR3 protein is CATSRKLPPTDTQYF. CDR3 DNA sequence: TGTGCCACCAGCCGAAAGCTCCCCCCCACAGATACGCAGTATTTT.

This chain uses TRBV9 with TRBJ1-2; D gene unclear. Germline CDR1 SGDLS, CDR2 YYNGEE. Trimming pared 3 bases from V and 8 bases from J, leaving 14 bases between. The CDR3 length is 13 residues. In nucleotides, the CDR3 is TGTGCCAGCAGCGAGTCCTTGATTCAAGGCTACACCTTC. Protein sequence: CASSESLIQGYTF. The full variable domain, in which reference TRBV9 and TRBJ1-2 provide the parts outside the CDR3, is DSGVTQTPKHLITATGQRVTLRCSPRSGDLSVYWYQQSLDQGLQFLIQYYNGEERAKGNILERFSAQQFPDLHSELNLSSLELGDSALYFCASSESLIQGYTFGSGTRLTVV.

This clonotype was counted only a few times. The CDR3 protein is CSASRLSGNTIYF. Here the CDR3 DNA reads TGCAGTGCTAGTCGCCTCTCTGGAAACACCATATATTTT. The chain recombines TRBV20-1 with TRBJ1-3; D unclear. This CDR3 has 13 amino acids. Looked up from germline, CDR1 is DFQATT and CDR2 is SNEGSKA (reference sequence). V was trimmed by 3 bases and J by 0 bases, leaving 6 bases between them.

J is TRBJ1-4 and V is TRBV20-1; D is perhaps TRBD1 (6 bases). This CDR3 is built from 13 residues. V was clipped by 5 bases and J by 5 bases, with 12 bases between them. The germline gives CDR1 DFQATT, CDR2 SNEGSKA (reference sequence). The CDR3 is CSARRQANEKLFF. The CDR3 DNA sequence: TGCAGTGCTCGAAGACAGGCAAATGAAAAACTGTTTTTT.

This clonotype has a handful of counts. The chain has TRBV9 and TRBJ2-3, with 10 bases fitting TRBD2. Germline V gene data show CDR1 as SGDLS and CDR2 as YYNGEE. J gave up 7 bases and V 0 bases, and 17 bases lay outside the gene matches. This CDR3 spans 19 amino acids. CDR3 protein: CASSVVPDRSGGTRNTQYF. For the CDR3, the DNA is TGTGCCAGCAGCGTAGTCCCCGATCGTAGCGGGGGGACAAGAAATACGCAGTATTTT.

This clonotype was recorded at least ten times. The chain recombines TRBV20-1 with TRBJ2-1; D gene ambiguous. The V gene's germline CDR1 is DFQATT and CDR2 SNEGSKA (reference sequence). The CDR3 is 14 amino acids. V gave up 0 bases and J gave up 8 bases, with 14 bases separating them. CDR3 bases: TGCAGTGCTAGAGATCAAAGGGTTAAGCATGAGCAGTTCTTC. Translated, it gives CSARDQRVKHEQFF.